This T cell receptor (beta chain) was captured in a study of blood T cell repertoires in COVID-19. The CDR3 consists of 13 residues. The ends lost 7 bases at V and 7 bases at J; junction bases unmatched: 8. Per germline, CDR1 MNHEY and CDR2 SVGAGI. The data were produced by immunoSEQ multiplex PCR, yet TCRdb's version contains in-frame clones alone and is incomplete. The table shows about 47,000 clones, with 84% occurring only once. The sample consisted of peripheral blood. The clonotype was recovered from a man in his sixties with acute or convalescent COVID-19. The V and J genes are TRBV6-5 and TRBJ1-2; 8 bases line up with TRBD1. CDR3 sequence: CASKFQGAAGYTF. The CDR3 nucleotides are TGTGCCAGCAAATTCCAGGGGGCTGCTGGCTACACCTTC.